A single T cell receptor (beta chain) is shown here with its context. The record originates from a study of blood T cell repertoires in COVID-19. About the study: Samples taken during acute and convalescent COVID-19 were collected in the United States, Italy and Spain. The analysed material was cDNA or gDNA that came from T cells, B-cell-depleted T cells, or PBMCs.

Authors' processing steps: Amplification of reference gene primers provided the estimated nucleated cell counts. Sequencing used immunoSEQ multiplex PCR; TCRdb keeps in-frame clones, though not all of them. That table furnishes V, J and clone size, whereas the DNA furnished D and trimming. Here the sample spans some 290,000 clones, around 86% being singletons. This CDR3 has 12 residues. After removal of 8 bases from V and 5 bases from J, the junction contained 2 bases not matched to a gene. CDR1 MNHEY and CDR2 SMNVEV come from the germline V gene (reference sequence). This chain uses TRBV27 with TRBJ2-7, with TRBD1 matching 11 bases. The TCR originated in a man between 18 and 29 years old with active or convalescent COVID-19. Sequenced sample: peripheral blood. This CDR3 reads CASGDRGNEQYF. The CDR3, as DNA: TGTGCCAGCGGGGACAGGGGGAACGAGCAGTACTTC.